A selection of T cell receptor beta chains follows, all from one sample in a study of cytomegalovirus exposure and HLA in healthy donors. Some clones are missing from TCRdb's copy, which holds only in-frame ones; the method was immunoSEQ multiplex PCR. Of 100,000 to 150,000 clones listed, 75% to 85% were seen once; the top ten hold 2% to 3%. Sequenced sample: PBMCs. The origin of the receptors is a man aged 30 to 45 in good health and CMV-seronegative. Each CDR3 is given with its conserved first and last residue. The D gene is left open where the match is weak. Only some rows state a clone size, as once, few, many or a class for expanded clones.

TRBJ1-2 14 . TRBV7-9 . TGTGCCAGCAGCCCGACGACAGGAAACTATGGCTACACCTTC CASSPTTGNYGYTF
TRBJ2-1 15 . TRBV9 . TGTGCCAGCAGCGTCACGCTGAGCTCCTACAATGAGCAGTTCTTC CASSVTLSSYNEQFF
TRBJ2-7 15 TRBD2 TRBV27 . TGTGCCAGCAGTCTACTAGCGGCCGCCCGCTACGAGCAGTACTTC CASSLLAAARYEQYF
TRBJ2-7 15 TRBD1 TRBV6-5 . TGTGCCAGCAGGACTGCCGGGACAGCAGGATACGAGCAGTACTTC CASRTAGTAGYEQYF
TRBJ2-7 11 . TRBV14 . TGTGCCAGCAGCCATACACGCGAGCAGTACTTC CASSHTREQYF
TRBJ2-2 14 . TRBV7-2 . TGTGCCAGCAGCTTAGATTCTAGTGCCGGGGAGCTGTTTTTT CASSLDSSAGELFF
TRBJ2-7 13 . TRBV9 few TGTGCCAGCAGCGTAGGGGGCACCTACGAGCAGTACTTC CASSVGGTYEQYF
TRBJ2-3 15 TRBD2 TRBV7-2 . TGTGCCAGCAGCCCGTTAGCGGGAGAGGCAGATACGCAGTATTTT CASSPLAGEADTQYF
TRBJ1-4 13 . TRBV7-9 . TGTGCCAGCAGCTTATCTCTCAGGGAAAAACTGTTTTTT CASSLSLREKLFF
TRBJ1-2 15 TRBD1 TRBV9 . TGTGCCAGCAGCGGTACAGGGGCCCCTAACTATGGCTACACCTTC CASSGTGAPNYGYTF
TRBJ2-7 17 TRBD2 TRBV7-9 . TGTGCCAGCAGCTTAGTGCTCCCCGGGACTAGCGGGACGGGGTCGGACTTC CASSLVLPGTSGTGSDF
TRBJ2-7 16 TRBD1 TRBV7-9 . TGTGCCAGTAGTAGCAGGGGACAGAACCCAGGGGACGAGCAGTACTTC CASSSRGQNPGDEQYF
TRBJ2-2 14 TRBD2 TRBV7-9 . TGTGCCAGCAGCCGGGGGGAAACCACCGGGGAGCTGTTTTTT CASSRGETTGELFF
TRBJ2-7 14 . TRBV28 . TGTGCCAGCAGTTTATGGATACGGGTTTCCGAGCAGTACTTC CASSLWIRVSEQYF
TRBJ2-2 13 TRBD1 TRBV27 . TGTGCCAGCAGGACAGGGGAGGTCGGGGAGCTGTTTTTT CASRTGEVGELFF
TRBJ2-2 19 TRBD2 TRBV4-3 . TGCGCCAGCAGCCAAGATCGGGGTAGCGGGAGCCTTAACACCGGGGAGCTGTTTTTT CASSQDRGSGSLNTGELFF
TRBJ1-2 13 . TRBV5-8 . TGTGCCAGCAGCGGAACAGGGTTCTATGGCTACACCTTC CASSGTGFYGYTF
TRBJ1-3 15 . TRBV4-3 . TGCGCCAGCAGTCCGAGTCGCGTCTCTGGAAACACCATATATTTT CASSPSRVSGNTIYF
TRBJ2-7 14 . TRBV5-1 . TGCGCCAGCAGCTTGGATCTAGTCCCCTACGAGCAGTACTTC CASSLDLVPYEQYF
TRBJ2-7 17 TRBD2 TRBV4-2 few TGTGCCAGCAGCCAAGATGGGGGCACTAGCGGGATCTACGAGCAGTACTTC CASSQDGGTSGIYEQYF
TRBJ2-1 15 . TRBV5-1 . TGCGCCAGCAGCCCGTGGACGGGGAGCGGCAATGAGCAGTTCTTC CASSPWTGSGNEQFF
TRBJ2-4 15 . TRBV19 . TGTGCCAGTAGTATCCAGACCGGGGCCAAAAACATTCAGTACTTC CASSIQTGAKNIQYF
TRBJ1-4 13 TRBD1 TRBV27 . TGTGCCAGCATGTCAGGGGGCTTTGAAAAACTGTTTTTT CASMSGGFEKLFF
TRBJ2-7 15 . TRBV11-2 . TGTGCCAGCAGCCTTACCGGGATCGAAACCTACGAGCAGTACTTC CASSLTGIETYEQYF
TRBJ1-4 17 TRBD1 TRBV29-1 . TGCAGCGTTGAAGATTGGCGAGGGGGACAGCAGAATGAAAAACTGTTTTTT CSVEDWRGGQQNEKLFF
TRBJ1-1 13 . TRBV30 . TGTGCCTGGAGTCTCAGGTCTTACACTGAAGCTTTCTTT CAWSLRSYTEAFF
TRBJ2-1 14 TRBD2 TRBV19 . TGTGCCAGTAGTATACGTACAAGCGGGAGTGAGCAGTTCTTC CASSIRTSGSEQFF
TRBJ2-1 15 TRBD1 TRBV11-3 . TGTGCCAGCAGCTCCGGGACAGGGAACGCCAATGAGCAGTTCTTC CASSSGTGNANEQFF
TRBJ1-5 14 TRBD1 TRBV2 . TGTGCCAGCAGCGACGGGACAGGGTTTCAGCCCCAGAATTTT CASSDGTGFQPQNF
TRBJ2-5 15 TRBD1 TRBV7-7 . TGTGCTAGCAGCTTTGGGGGACAGTCCCAAGAGACCCAGTACTTC CASSFGGQSQETQYF
TRBJ2-7 16 . TRBV27 . TGTGCCAGCAGTTTCGATCCAGCGGCCGGAACCTACGAGCAGTACTTC CASSFDPAAGTYEQYF
TRBJ1-1 15 . TRBV4-3 . TGCGCCAGCAGCCAAGATATTATCCTGAACACTGAAGCTTTCTTT CASSQDIILNTEAFF
TRBJ2-5 15 TRBD2 TRBV27 . TGTGCCAGCAGTTTGTATGGACTAGCGGGAGAGACCCAGTACTTC CASSLYGLAGETQYF
TRBJ2-3 17 TRBD2 TRBV7-6 once TGTGCCAGCAGCTTAGTGGGACTAGCGGGATCCACAGATACGCAGTATTTT CASSLVGLAGSTDTQYF
TRBJ2-1 14 . TRBV27 once TGTGCCAGCACCACCCATCCCTTTGCGGATGAGCAGTTCTTC CASTTHPFADEQFF